The 19 T cell receptor beta chains presented below share a single source sample, sequenced in a study of T cell responses to AZD1222 COVID-19 vaccine. Only in-frame clones appear in the TCRdb table, and some are missing; sequencing was by immunoSEQ multiplex PCR. The data contain tens of thousands of clones, 90% to 95% of them seen just once; the ten biggest clones take up less than 7%. Material: peripheral blood, obtained 28 days after the second dose of the MenACWY control vaccine. These receptors were obtained from an adult who received the MenACWY meningococcal vaccine as a control.

V gene TRBV6-5 combines with J gene TRBJ2-7, with D uncertain. Trimming shortened V by 5 bases and J by 6 bases, and 17 bases separated the two germline ends. Germline V CDR1 and CDR2: MNHEY, SVGAGI. The CDR3 covers 14 residues. The CDR3 sequence: CASSRQRSTGEQYF. In DNA form, the CDR3 reads TGTGCCAGCAGTCGTCAGAGGAGTACGGGCGAGCAGTACTTC.

CDR3 in amino acids: CASSYTRDSHQPQHF. CDR3 sequence (DNA): TGTGCCAGCAGTTATACCCGGGACAGTCATCAGCCCCAGCATTTT. The chain employs TRBV6-5 and TRBJ1-5; 7 bases align to TRBD1. The CDR3 length is 15 residues. V was pared by 3 bases and J by 5 bases, with 7 bases of the junction left unmatched. Germline CDR1 reads MNHEY; CDR2 reads SVGAGI.

This chain uses TRBV30 with TRBJ1-1, with a weak D call TRBD1 (5 bases). Between the trimmed V and J ends, which lost 1 base and 6 bases, there was a span of 12 bases. Germline V gene sequence: CDR1 GTSNPN, CDR2 SVGIG (reference sequence). CDR3 size: 13 residues. The CDR3: CAWSAGSYAEAFF. DNA for the CDR3: TGTGCCTGGAGTGCAGGGAGCTACGCTGAAGCTTTCTTT.

The chain links TRBV28 to TRBJ1-1; tentative D call: TRBD1 (5 bases). The CDR3 extends over 15 amino acids. The germline V and J ends were trimmed by 8 bases and 3 bases, with 19 bases remaining between them. Germline-derived CDR1 and CDR2 are MDHEN and SYDVKM. This chain's CDR3 is CASQFSPRGDTEAFF. The CDR3 nucleotides read TGTGCCAGCCAGTTTTCCCCTCGGGGGGACACTGAAGCTTTCTTT. The whole variable domain, filled in from reference TRBV28 and TRBJ1-1, reads DVKVTQSSRYLVKRTGEKVFLECVQDMDHENMFWYRQDPGLGLRLIYFSYDVKMKEKGDIPEGYSVSREKKERFSLILESASTNQTSMYLCASQFSPRGDTEAFFGQGTRLTVV.

Of note for this clone: Relative to the germline gene, one junction end is altered; a read error may explain this. This chain joins TRBV25-1 and TRBJ2-1; D remains ambiguous. This CDR3 spans 10 amino acids. The germline V gene has CDR1 MGHDK and CDR2 SYGVNS. CDR3 nucleotide sequence: TGTGCCAGCGAGAAATATTCGTGGGTCTTC. As protein: CASEKYSWVF.

The chain has TRBV3-1 (or the pseudogene TRBV3-2) and TRBJ2-7, with unresolved D. Germline loops: CDR1 LGHDT, CDR2 YNNKEL (reference sequence). V gave up 3 bases and J gave up 1 base, with 16 bases separating them. The CDR3 consists of 16 residues. CDR3 amino acids: CASSQYFPGASYEQYF. In DNA, the CDR3 is TGTGCCAGCAGCCAGTACTTCCCGGGCGCATCCTACGAGCAGTACTTC.

Turning to this clone: The sample has other DNA sequences that encode this CDR3 too. V usage is TRBV30 and J usage is TRBJ2-7; TRBD1 aligns across 7 bases. V lost 1 base and J lost 0; bases outside the gene matches: 9. The CDR3 covers 16 residues. Germline V gene data show CDR1 as GTSNPN and CDR2 as SVGIG (reference sequence). As DNA, the CDR3 is TGTGCCTGGAGTGCAGGTCGACAGGGCAGCTCCTACGAGCAGTACTTC. Its protein is CAWSAGRQGSSYEQYF.

Comments on this clone: The junction does not match germline at one end; this may be a read error. The chain's CDR3 is CASREGGTNSYEQYF. The CDR3 bases are TGTGCCAGCAGGGAAGGGGGTACCAATTCCTACGAGCAGTACTTC. The chain joins TRBV6-1 to TRBJ2-7; tentative D call: TRBD1 (6 bases). The CDR3 length is 15 residues. Germline CDR1 reads MNHNS; CDR2 reads SASEGT.

The chain links TRBV5-5 to TRBJ1-3, with D perhaps TRBD1 (6 bases). Trimming took 4 bases from V and 2 from J, leaving 13 bases between them. CDR3 size: 15 residues. Germline CDR1 reads SGHKS; CDR2 reads YYEKEE (reference sequence). DNA of the CDR3: TGTGCCAGCAGCGGAATACAGGGAACTGGAAACACCATATATTTT. It yields the protein CASSGIQGTGNTIYF.

The rearrangement joins TRBV5-6 to TRBJ2-6; D remains unclear. This CDR3 has 15 residues. Looked up from germline, CDR1 is SGHDT and CDR2 is YYEEEE. The V and J ends lost 3 bases and 0 bases respectively, with 7 bases between them. The CDR3 spells CASSYGPSGANVLTF. Written as DNA, the CDR3 is TGTGCCAGCAGCTACGGGCCCTCTGGGGCCAACGTCCTGACTTTC.

V is TRBV19 and J is TRBJ1-3; TRBD1 agrees at 9 bases. The junction had 4 bases not matched to a gene; V was cut back by 4 bases and J by 6 bases. Germline loops: CDR1 LNHDA, CDR2 SQIVND (reference sequence). The CDR3 spans 14 residues. CDR3 in DNA: TGTGCCAGTAGTACGGGACAGGGAGCAAACACCATATATTTT. Its translation: CASSTGQGANTIYF.

V and J are TRBV19 and TRBJ2-3; D is possibly TRBD1 (6 bases). This CDR3 has 14 residues. CDR1 is LNHDA, CDR2 SQIVND, per germline (reference sequence). V was shortened by 5 bases and J by 7 bases, with 16 bases between the two germline ends. The CDR3 DNA follows: TGTGCCAGTAGTCGGCAGGGGTTACCATATACGCAGTATTTT. It specifies CASSRQGLPYTQYF.

This sequence joins TRBV10-2 and TRBJ1-3; D gene unclear. Germline V gene sequence: CDR1 WSHSY, CDR2 SAAADI. The CDR3 runs 17 residues. The ends were cut back, 8 bases at V and 4 bases at J, with 24 bases in the middle. CDR3 in amino acids: CASHRGPQELLGNTIYF. CDR3 nucleotide sequence: TGCGCCAGCCACCGTGGCCCCCAGGAGCTCTTGGGAAACACCATATATTTT.

J is TRBJ2-1 and V is TRBV28; 10 bases are a match to TRBD2. This CDR3 contains 14 residues. V lost 5 bases and J lost 8; bases outside the gene matches: 6. The germline V gene has CDR1 MDHEN and CDR2 SYDVKM. The CDR3 DNA follows: TGTGCCAGCAGTGTTGCTAGCGGGAGCTATGAGCAGTTCTTC. It translates to CASSVASGSYEQFF.

The chain employs TRBV9 and TRBJ1-6; D possibly corresponds to TRBD1 (6 bases). There are 15 residues in the CDR3. The germline V and J ends were trimmed by 4 bases and 10 bases, with 18 bases remaining between them. Germline V gives CDR1 SGDLS, CDR2 YYNGEE. The CDR3 sequence is CASSSISAQGSPLHF. CDR3 DNA sequence: TGTGCCAGCAGCTCGATCAGCGCACAGGGCTCACCCCTCCACTTT.

The genes are TRBV7-2 and TRBJ1-6, with a possible D match to TRBD1 (6 bases). V was shortened by 0 bases and J by 14 bases, with 14 bases between the two germline ends. The CDR3 totals 14 residues. CDR1 SGHTA and CDR2 FQGNSA come from the germline V gene. This chain's CDR3 is CASSLAPGDYTLHF. DNA of the CDR3: TGTGCCAGCAGCTTAGCCCCAGGGGACTACACCCTCCACTTT.

V and J are TRBV9 and TRBJ2-7; the match to TRBD2 covers 7 bases. The CDR3 runs to 14 residues. From germline, CDR1 is SGDLS and CDR2 YYNGEE. Unmatched junction bases numbered 4, after V lost 0 bases and J lost 4 bases. The CDR3 sequence is CASSVEFGGYEQYF. The CDR3 DNA sequence: TGTGCCAGCAGCGTAGAGTTCGGGGGGTACGAGCAGTACTTC.

CDR3 nucleotide sequence: TGTGCCAGCAGCTCACTCGGACACCGCTCACAAGATACGCAGTATTTT. Its protein is CASSSLGHRSQDTQYF. This rearrangement joins TRBV7-9 to TRBJ2-3; D is perhaps TRBD1 (5 bases). The germline CDR1 and CDR2 sequences are SEHNR and FQNEAQ (reference sequence). V dropped 4 bases and J dropped 5 bases, with 19 bases sitting between them. This CDR3 has 16 amino acids.

The chain joins TRBV18 to TRBJ2-5, with 7 bases fitting TRBD1. The germline gives CDR1 KGHSH, CDR2 LQKENI. The CDR3 covers 15 residues. J lost 2 bases, V lost 3 bases, and 6 bases had no gene match. This CDR3 reads CASSPRQGPQETQYF. The DNA of the CDR3 is TGTGCCAGCTCACCGCGACAGGGACCGCAAGAGACCCAGTACTTC.